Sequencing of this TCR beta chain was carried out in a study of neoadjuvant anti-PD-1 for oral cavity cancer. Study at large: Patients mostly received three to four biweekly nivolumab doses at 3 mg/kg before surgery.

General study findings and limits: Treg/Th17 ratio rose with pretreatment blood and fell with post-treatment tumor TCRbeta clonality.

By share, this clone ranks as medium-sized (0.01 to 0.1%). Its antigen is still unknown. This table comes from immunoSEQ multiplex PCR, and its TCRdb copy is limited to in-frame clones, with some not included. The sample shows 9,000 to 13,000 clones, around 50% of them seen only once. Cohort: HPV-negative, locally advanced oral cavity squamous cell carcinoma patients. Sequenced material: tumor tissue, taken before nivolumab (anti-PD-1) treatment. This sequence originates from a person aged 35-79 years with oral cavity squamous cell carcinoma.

CDR3 sequence (DNA): TGTGCCAGCACTAGGGGGGGTCGAGGCTACACCTTC. This translates into CASTRGGRGYTF. The chain is built from TRBV6-6 and TRBJ1-2, with D perhaps matching TRBD1 (6 bases). Germline values: CDR1 MNHNY, CDR2 SVGAGI (reference sequence). This CDR3 is 12 amino acids long. Trimming removed 7 bases from V and 8 bases from J, with 14 bases in between.